The next 18 T cell receptor beta chains were all read from a single sample in a study of blood T cell repertoires in COVID-19 (dated by TCRdb to the early 2020s). The library relied on the immunoSEQ multiplex PCR assay. Imported from immuneACCESS, the table was reduced by TCRdb to in-frame sequences with V and J called. These copies leave out some clones; in studies compared against another copy, an unresolved V gene accounts for under half, and the cause of the remainder is not known. In this sample the table shows roughly 250,000 clones, around 90% of which occur a single time. The ten largest clones capture about 4% of the sample. Material: peripheral blood. These TCRs come from a middle-aged woman with acute or convalescent COVID-19.

This chain connects TRBV29-1 to TRBJ2-5; D perhaps matches TRBD2 (7 bases). CDR1 is SQVTM, CDR2 ANQGSEA, per germline. The V and J ends lost 3 bases and 7 bases respectively, with 24 bases between them. There are 16 residues in the CDR3. In DNA form, the CDR3 reads TGCAGCGTTGAGAACCCTTCGGGGGCGCCGGGAGGGACCCAGTACTTC. Translation: CSVENPSGAPGGTQYF.

CDR3 in DNA: TGTGCCAGCAGCGATGACAGGGCCACTGAAGCTTTCTTT. The encoded protein is CASSDDRATEAFF. The chain employs TRBV2 and TRBJ1-1; 7 nucleotides line up with TRBD1. The CDR3 covers 13 residues. V lost 6 bases to trimming and J lost 4 bases; unmatched junction nucleotides: 5. Germline V gene data show CDR1 as SNHLY and CDR2 as FYNNEI.

This clone was seen just once. The CDR3 reads CASSLTGVFTDTQYF. The DNA of the CDR3 is TGTGCCAGCAGCTTGACAGGGGTATTCACAGATACGCAGTATTTT. The chain combines TRBV5-4 with TRBJ2-3; 7 positions match TRBD1. V lost 1 base and J lost 2; bases outside the gene matches: 4. The CDR3 length is 15 residues. Germline CDR1 reads SGHNT; CDR2 reads YYREEE (reference sequence).

The chain links TRBV5-1 to TRBJ2-6; D perhaps matches TRBD2 (5 bases). The length of the CDR3 is 17 residues. Germline V lookup: CDR1 SGHRS, CDR2 YFSETQ. Trimming removed 1 base at V and 1 base at J, with 12 bases between. The CDR3: CASSLRTSASGANVLTF. DNA for the CDR3: TGCGCCAGCAGCTTGAGGACTTCTGCTTCTGGGGCCAACGTCCTGACTTTC.

The V and J genes are TRBV30 and TRBJ1-2; 8 positions agree with TRBD1. After removal of 0 bases from V and 8 bases from J, the junction contained 8 bases not matched to a gene. The CDR3 spans 14 residues. CDR1 GTSNPN and CDR2 SVGIG come from the germline V gene (reference sequence). The chain's CDR3 is CAWSVIDRTGGYTF. CDR3 DNA sequence: TGTGCCTGGAGTGTAATCGACAGGACAGGGGGCTACACCTTC. The entire variable domain, with the rest obtained from reference TRBV30 and TRBJ1-2, is as follows: SQTIHQWPATLVQPVGSPLSLECTVEGTSNPNLYWYRQAAGRGLQLLFYSVGIGQISSEVPQNLSASRPQDRQFILSSKKLLLSDSGFYLCAWSVIDRTGGYTFGSGTRLTVV.

The CDR3 is CASRGTGTNYGYTF. CDR3 DNA sequence: TGTGCCAGCAGGGGGACTGGAACAAACTATGGCTACACCTTC. This chain uses TRBV3-1 (or the pseudogene TRBV3-2) with TRBJ1-2, with D possibly matching TRBD1 (5 bases). This CDR3 is 14 amino acids long. The germline V gene has CDR1 LGHDT and CDR2 YNNKEL (reference sequence). V lost 6 bases to trimming and J lost 2 bases, with 13 bases between them.

The CDR3 spells CASSQGTGGPNQPQHF. As DNA, the CDR3 is TGTGCCAGCAGCCAGGGGACAGGGGGCCCCAATCAGCCCCAGCATTTT. The chain couples TRBV3-1 (or the pseudogene TRBV3-2) to TRBJ1-5; 12 bases map to TRBD1. V was pared by 3 bases and J by 3 bases, with 3 bases of the junction left unmatched. Germline CDR1 reads LGHDT; CDR2 reads YNNKEL (reference sequence). This CDR3 spans 16 amino acids.

This clone was picked up one time. V and J are TRBV30 and TRBJ1-5; 8 nucleotides agree with TRBD1. CDR1 and CDR2 (germline): GTSNPN, SVGIG (reference sequence). The CDR3 runs to 13 residues. J was trimmed by 5 bases and V by 5 bases; bases with no gene match: 5. The CDR3, as DNA: TGTGCCTGGGATACAGGGGGTTATCAGCCCCAGCATTTT. Translating gives CAWDTGGYQPQHF.

V and J are TRBV19 and TRBJ2-6; the D is unclear. Trimming removed 3 bases from V and 0 bases from J, with 9 bases in between. Germline V lookup: CDR1 LNHDA, CDR2 SQIVND (reference sequence). This CDR3 contains 16 residues. The DNA of the CDR3 is TGTGCCAGTAGTATTGGTAGCAACTCTGGGGCCAACGTCCTGACTTTC. Amino acid sequence: CASSIGSNSGANVLTF.

The chain recombines TRBV20-1 with TRBJ1-2; a weak D match, TRBD1 (6 bases). V was pared by 3 bases and J by 8 bases, with 10 bases between. The germline CDR1 and CDR2 sequences are DFQATT and SNEGSKA (reference sequence). CDR3 length equals 11 residues. The CDR3 sequence is CSASFGQGYTF. For the CDR3, the DNA is TGCAGTGCTAGTTTCGGACAGGGCTACACCTTC.

This chain links TRBV3-1 (or the pseudogene TRBV3-2) with TRBJ1-2; a possible D gene is TRBD1 (6 bases). The germline gives CDR1 LGHDT, CDR2 YNNKEL (reference sequence). V was cut by 0 bases and J by 8 bases, with 13 bases left in between. The CDR3 sequence is 14 residues long. The CDR3 is CASSQDGGARGYTF. CDR3 bases: TGTGCCAGCAGCCAAGATGGGGGGGCTAGGGGCTACACCTTC.

This chain joins TRBV11-2 and TRBJ2-5; D is possibly TRBD2 (6 bases). This CDR3 spans 14 amino acids. Germline CDR1 reads SGHAT; CDR2 reads FQNNGV. The V end lost 4 bases, the J end lost 1 base, and 10 bases lay between the germline ends. This CDR3 reads CASSSRGLQETQYF. In DNA, the CDR3 is TGTGCCAGCAGCTCGCGGGGACTCCAAGAGACCCAGTACTTC.

By share, this clone counts as hyperexpanded. The CDR3 coding sequence is TGTGCCAGCTCACCGGGACAGGGTTTCTTTGGCTACACCTTC. Translating gives CASSPGQGFFGYTF. This chain uses TRBV18 with TRBJ1-2; 9 bases match TRBD1. The CDR3 contains 14 residues. Germline-derived CDR1 and CDR2 are KGHSH and LQKENI. V shed 3 bases, J shed 7 bases, and the junction held 6 bases outside the gene matches.

This clone was detected once. The chain links TRBV5-1 to TRBJ1-1, with 8 nucleotides matching TRBD1. The CDR3 is made up of 14 amino acids. Germline lookup yields CDR1 SGHRS and CDR2 YFSETQ. V trimming: 4 bases; J trimming: 1 base; junction bases outside the gene matches: 3. This CDR3 reads CASSTDRANTEAFF. In DNA, the CDR3 is TGCGCCAGCAGCACGGACAGGGCGAACACTGAAGCTTTCTTT.

V and J are TRBV3-1 (or the pseudogene TRBV3-2) and TRBJ2-3; TRBD1 might be the D (6 bases). CDR3 length equals 15 residues. V lost 4 bases and J 3 bases, leaving 14 bases between the germline ends. From germline, CDR1 is LGHDT and CDR2 YNNKEL (reference sequence). The CDR3 DNA reads TGTGCCAGCAGCCTCGGACAGAAAGTTACAGATACGCAGTATTTT. This gives the protein CASSLGQKVTDTQYF.

The V and J genes are TRBV3-1 (or the pseudogene TRBV3-2) and TRBJ2-1; D gene ambiguous. The CDR3 contains 16 residues. V lost 2 bases, J lost 0 bases, and 11 bases lay in between. From germline, CDR1 is LGHDT and CDR2 YNNKEL (reference sequence). For the CDR3, the DNA is TGTGCCAGCAGCCAACGACGGAGCGCCTCCTACAATGAGCAGTTCTTC. Protein sequence: CASSQRRSASYNEQFF.

The CDR3 reads CASSTRPNTEAFF. DNA of the CDR3: TGTGCCAGCAGTACGAGGCCGAACACTGAAGCTTTCTTT. The genes are TRBV5-6 and TRBJ1-1, with D uncertain. With 5 bases removed from V and 1 base from J, the gap between germline ends came to 9 bases. The length of the CDR3 is 13 residues. In germline, CDR1 is SGHDT, CDR2 YYEEEE.

The chain joins TRBV9 to TRBJ1-6, with a tentative D call TRBD1 (5 bases). Germline-derived CDR1 and CDR2 are SGDLS and YYNGEE. V was cut by 0 bases and J by 7 bases, with 14 bases left in between. The CDR3 extends over 16 amino acids. CDR3 region: CASSVAEGLRNSPLHF. CDR3 DNA sequence: TGTGCCAGCAGCGTAGCGGAGGGGCTGCGGAATTCACCCCTCCACTTT.